Below, 24 T cell receptor beta chains from the same sample are listed, as sequenced in a study of T-cell reconstitution after alpha-beta-depleted transplantation in children. Preparing the TCRbeta library involved the use of unique molecular identifiers. MiXCR, applied by TCRdb to the PCR reads, yields one record per CDR3 protein. The table lists a few hundred thousand distinct CDR3 sequences, roughly 13% of them singletons. The sample here was PBMCs, taken from the stem cell graft. These receptors originate from a human donor who donated a stem cell graft to a child with Fanconi anemia.

This clonotype was detected a few times. This chain uses TRBV11-2 with TRBJ2-1, with 9 bases fitting TRBD2. The V and J ends lost 6 bases and 8 bases, in that order; junction bases with no gene match: 11. CDR1 is SGHAT and CDR2 is FQNNGV in the germline V gene. There are 15 residues in the CDR3. The CDR3 sequence is CASRIGAGGIDEQFF. The CDR3 coding sequence is TGTGCCAGCAGGATTGGAGCGGGGGGCATAGATGAGCAGTTCTTC.

The V call is TRBV2, the J call TRBJ1-2; TRBD1 is a possible D gene (5 bases). The CDR3 extends over 12 amino acids. Germline lookup yields CDR1 SNHLY and CDR2 FYNNEI. V was pared by 7 bases and J by 6 bases, with 12 bases between. CDR3 loop: CASTLTDDGYTF. The DNA for the CDR3 is TGTGCCAGCACTCTGACAGACGATGGCTACACCTTC.

The table lists this clonotype with a few counts. The CDR3 reads CSVGDRGLTEAFF. The DNA of the CDR3 is TGCAGCGTCGGGGACAGAGGACTCACTGAAGCTTTCTTT. V usage is TRBV29-1 and J usage is TRBJ1-1; TRBD1 matches at 7 bases. Trimming cost V 6 bases and J 4 bases; bases outside gene matches: 8. The CDR3 is 13 residues long. Germline CDR1 is SQVTM and CDR2 is ANQGSEA.

This chain uses TRBV7-3 with TRBJ2-3; D is ambiguous. The V end lost 6 bases, the J end lost 3 bases, and 13 bases lay between the germline ends. The CDR3 consists of 14 residues. The V gene's germline CDR1 is SGHTA and CDR2 FQGTGA. The CDR3: CASSFYGPTDTQYF. In DNA form, the CDR3 reads TGTGCCAGCAGTTTTTACGGTCCAACAGATACGCAGTATTTT.

There are many counts of this clonotype. V gene TRBV12-5 combines with J gene TRBJ2-1; 7 positions match TRBD2. Trimming took 6 bases from V and 0 from J; bases not matched to a gene: 2. The CDR3 is made up of 14 amino acids. The germline V gene has CDR1 LGHNT and CDR2 FRNRAP. DNA of the CDR3: TGTGCTAGTGGGGGGGGGAGCTCCTACAATGAGCAGTTCTTC. Translated: CASGGGSSYNEQFF. The complete variable domain, with remaining parts taken from reference TRBV12-5 and TRBJ2-1, reads DARVTQTPRHKVTEMGQEVTMRCQPILGHNTVFWYRQTMMQGLELLAYFRNRAPLDDSGMPKDRFSAEMPDATLATLKIQPSEPRDSAVYFCASGGGSSYNEQFFGPGTRLTVL.

This clonotype has ten or more counts. The chain uses TRBV2 and TRBJ2-2; D remains unclear. The CDR3 totals 14 residues. The V and J ends lost 2 bases and 7 bases respectively, with 11 bases between them. CDR1 is SNHLY, CDR2 FYNNEI, per germline. The DNA for the CDR3 is TGTGCCAGCAGTGAAAGGGAAACCGTCGGGGAGCTGTTTTTT. Its translation is CASSERETVGELFF. The full variable domain, in which reference TRBV2 and TRBJ2-2 provide the parts outside the CDR3, is EPEVTQTPSHQVTQMGQEVILRCVPISNHLYFYWYRQILGQKVEFLVSFYNNEISEKSEIFDDQFSVERPDGSNFTLKIRSTKLEDSAMYFCASSERETVGELFFGEGSRLTVL.

This clonotype has just a few counts. The rearrangement uses TRBV3-1 and TRBJ2-5; no reliable D call. Germline CDR1 LGHDT, CDR2 YNNKEL (reference sequence). CDR3 length equals 13 residues. Between the trimmed V and J ends, which lost 3 bases and 2 bases, there was a span of 7 bases. The CDR3 reads CASSQRMQETQYF. The CDR3 nucleotides are TGTGCCAGCAGCCAGAGAATGCAAGAGACCCAGTACTTC.

This clonotype was counted between two and nine times. A much larger clone lies one base from this, so it may be a read error. Here the CDR3 reads CASSLEREDTQYF. DNA for the CDR3: TGCGCCAGCAGCTTGGAAAGGGAAGATACGCAGTATTTT. This chain joins TRBV5-1 and TRBJ2-3; D is undetermined. Per germline, CDR1 SGHRS and CDR2 YFSETQ. The V end lost 0 bases, the J end lost 5 bases, and 7 bases lay between the germline ends. This CDR3 comprises 13 residues.

This clonotype turned up a few times. The V gene is TRBV7-2, the J gene TRBJ2-5, with 9 positions matching TRBD2. J lost 5 bases, V lost 6 bases, and 7 bases had no gene match. Germline loops: CDR1 SGHTA, CDR2 FQGNSA. The CDR3 length is 14 residues. CDR3 DNA: TGTGCCAGCAGGGCGGGGGGGCCGTCCGAGACCCAGTACTTC. As protein: CASRAGGPSETQYF. The full variable domain, with the rest looked up from reference TRBV7-2 and TRBJ2-5, is GAGVSQSPSNKVTEKGKDVELRCDPISGHTALYWYRQSLGQGLEFLIYFQGNSAPDKSGLPSDRFSAERTGGSVSTLTIQRTQQEDSAVYLCASRAGGPSETQYFGPGTRLLVL.

This clonotype has more than one count but fewer than ten. V gene TRBV18 combines with J gene TRBJ1-2, with 7 bases aligning to TRBD1. The germline gives CDR1 KGHSH, CDR2 LQKENI. J lost 4 bases, V lost 3 bases, and 8 bases had no gene match. The CDR3 runs 15 residues. The CDR3 reads CASSPQTGYSYGYTF. Written as DNA, the CDR3 is TGTGCCAGCTCACCGCAGACAGGGTATAGCTATGGCTACACCTTC.

The chain links TRBV12-3 or TRBV12-4 to TRBJ2-2; TRBD1 agrees at 7 bases. The J segment lost 3 bases and the V segment lost 8 bases, leaving 6 bases of the junction unmatched. The CDR3 covers 14 residues. CDR3 in DNA: TGTGCCAGCCGCCGGGACAGAGACACCGGGGAGCTGTTTTTT. Protein product: CASRRDRDTGELFF.

This clonotype occurred once. The rearrangement joins TRBV24-1 to TRBJ2-2, with 12 bases identical to TRBD2. Germline CDR1 reads KGHDR; CDR2 reads SFDVKD. V was clipped by 4 bases and J by 1 base; unmatched bases: 6. The CDR3 is 18 amino acids. In DNA form, the CDR3 reads TGTGCCACCAGTGACCGACTAGCGGGGGAGGAGAACACCGGGGAGCTGTTTTTT. Translated, it gives CATSDRLAGEENTGELFF.

J is TRBJ2-2 and V is TRBV9; D not resolved. Germline CDR1 reads SGDLS; CDR2 reads YYNGEE. V shed 4 bases and J shed 0 bases, with 13 bases lying between them. The CDR3 is 16 residues long. The CDR3 bases are TGTGCCAGCAGCCCCTCGGCTCTGGCGAACACCGGGGAGCTGTTTTTT. It specifies CASSPSALANTGELFF. Full variable domain (outside the CDR3, taken from reference TRBV9 and TRBJ2-2): DSGVTQTPKHLITATGQRVTLRCSPRSGDLSVYWYQQSLDQGLQFLIQYYNGEERAKGNILERFSAQQFPDLHSELNLSSLELGDSALYFCASSPSALANTGELFFGEGSRLTVL.

V is TRBV28 and J is TRBJ2-1; 8 bases are a match to TRBD1. V shed 8 bases and J 4 bases; nucleotides not matched to a gene: 10. CDR3 length: 15 residues. Germline V gene data show CDR1 as MDHEN and CDR2 as SYDVKM. The CDR3 nucleotides are TGTGCCAGCGAGACAGGGGTTGGGAGATACAATGAGCAGTTCTTC. Amino acids: CASETGVGRYNEQFF.

The table lists this clonotype with a few counts. The V gene is TRBV4-2, the J gene TRBJ1-4, with TRBD1 matching 12 bases. The CDR3 runs to 18 residues. The ends lost 0 bases at V and 8 bases at J; junction bases unmatched: 10. The germline CDR1 and CDR2 sequences are LGHNA and YNFKEQ. CDR3 sequence reads: CASSQDLIRGTGGEKLFF. CDR3 nucleotides: TGTGCCAGCAGCCAAGATTTGATAAGGGGGACAGGGGGCGAAAAACTGTTTTTT.

This clonotype appeared many times. The rearrangement uses TRBV10-3 and TRBJ2-7; D not certain. V lost 0 bases, J lost 1 base, and 1 base lay in between. Germline V CDR1 and CDR2: ENHRY, SYGVKD. The CDR3 spans 12 residues. DNA for the CDR3: TGTGCCATCAGTGAGTCGTCCTACGAGCAGTACGTC. Its translation is CAISESSYEQYV.

The sample holds a few counts of this clonotype. The rearrangement joins TRBV6-5 to TRBJ1-2, with D hard to call. From germline, CDR1 is MNHEY and CDR2 SVGAGI. CDR3 size: 15 residues. V lost 0 bases and J 5 bases, leaving 13 bases between the germline ends. The DNA for the CDR3 is TGTGCCAGCAGTTACTCGGCAGGCGACCATTATGGCTACACCTTC. Translation gives CASSYSAGDHYGYTF.

This clonotype was observed a few times. The gene calls are TRBV12-3 or TRBV12-4 and TRBJ1-2, with D possibly TRBD1 on 5 matching bases. V lost 6 bases to trimming and J lost 6 bases, with 20 bases between them. This CDR3 is built from 15 residues. This CDR3 reads CASSPPEGRVHGYTF. CDR3 DNA sequence: TGTGCCAGCAGCCCACCTGAGGGGAGGGTACATGGCTACACCTTC.

This clonotype was seen a handful of times. V usage is TRBV7-9 and J usage is TRBJ1-1; perhaps TRBD1 as D (5 bases). From germline, CDR1 is SEHNR and CDR2 FQNEAQ (reference sequence). V was clipped by 6 bases and J by 4 bases, with 12 bases between them. CDR3 size: 13 residues. CDR3 region: CASSLIGGTEAFF. The CDR3 DNA reads as TGTGCCAGCAGTTTAATCGGGGGCACTGAAGCTTTCTTT.

This clonotype was detected many times. This rearrangement joins TRBV7-9 to TRBJ1-1; no firm D call. Trimming cost V 4 bases and J 5 bases, with 8 bases left between them. CDR1 SEHNR and CDR2 FQNEAQ come from the germline V gene (reference sequence). CDR3 length: 12 residues. The DNA for the CDR3 is TGTGCCAGCAGCTCACGGGGTACTGAAGCTTTCTTT. Translation: CASSSRGTEAFF.

V gene TRBV28 combines with J gene TRBJ2-7, with D tentatively TRBD2 (7 bases). This CDR3 spans 16 amino acids. Germline V gene sequence: CDR1 MDHEN, CDR2 SYDVKM. Trimming left V 4 bases short and J 3 bases short, with 19 bases between. The CDR3, as DNA: TGTGCCAGCAGTTCGGGCCGGGGGGACAAGCACTACGAGCAGTACGTC. Its translation is CASSSGRGDKHYEQYV.

This clonotype was observed many times. The gene calls are TRBV5-1 and TRBJ2-1; D gene unclear. Germline V gene lookup returns CDR1 SGHRS and CDR2 YFSETQ. Trimming shortened V by 6 bases and J by 1 base, and 14 bases separated the two germline ends. This CDR3 has 15 amino acids. CDR3: CASTLGPSSYNEQFF. Written as DNA, the CDR3 is TGCGCCAGCACCCTAGGACCTTCGTCCTACAATGAGCAGTTCTTC.

This clonotype has more than one count but fewer than ten. The chain carries TRBV19 and TRBJ1-1; a possible D gene is TRBD1 (5 bases). Germline values: CDR1 LNHDA, CDR2 SQIVND (reference sequence). The CDR3 loop spans 15 amino acids. Deletions cut 7 bases from V and 2 bases from J, with 17 bases between. CDR3 region: CASTMWGLLNTEAFF. The CDR3 DNA reads TGTGCCAGTACTATGTGGGGCCTTCTAAACACTGAAGCTTTCTTT. Full variable domain (remainder filled in from reference TRBV19 and TRBJ1-1): DGGITQSPKYLFRKEGQNVTLSCEQNLNHDAMYWYRQDPGQGLRLIYYSQIVNDFQKGDIAEGYSVSREKKESFPLTVTSAQKNPTAFYLCASTMWGLLNTEAFFGQGTRLTVV.

This clonotype was detected only a few times. The V and J genes are TRBV10-3 and TRBJ1-3, with D unclear. Germline assignment: CDR1 ENHRY and CDR2 SYGVKD. The CDR3 covers 17 residues. Trimming took 0 bases from V and 4 from J, leaving 16 bases between them. Here the CDR3 DNA reads TGTGCCATCAGTGAGTCAAAATTCTCTGACGACGGAAACACCATATATTTT. Its protein product is CAISESKFSDDGNTIYF.